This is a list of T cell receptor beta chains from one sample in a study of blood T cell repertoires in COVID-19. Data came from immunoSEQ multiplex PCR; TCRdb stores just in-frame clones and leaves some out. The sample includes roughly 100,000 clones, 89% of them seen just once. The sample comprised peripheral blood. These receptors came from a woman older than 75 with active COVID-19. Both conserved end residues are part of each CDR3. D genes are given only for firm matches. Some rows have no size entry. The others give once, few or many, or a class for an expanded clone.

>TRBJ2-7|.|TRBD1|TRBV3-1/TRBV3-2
TGTGCCAGCAACAGGACAGGGGGCGGCTACGAGCAGTACTTC
CASNRTGGGYEQYF
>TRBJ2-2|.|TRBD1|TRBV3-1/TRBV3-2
TGTGCCAGCAGCACCCAGGGGGCCAGGGGGGAGCTGTTTTTT
CASSTQGARGELFF
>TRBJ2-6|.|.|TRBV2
TGTGCCAGCATCTATCAGGGCCCTGGGGCCAACGTCCTGACTTTC
CASIYQGPGANVLTF
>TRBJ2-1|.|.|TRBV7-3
TGTGCCAGCAGCTTAAGGCCAGATGAGCAGTTCTTC
CASSLRPDEQFF
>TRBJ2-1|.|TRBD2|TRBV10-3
TGTGCCATCAGTGTCGGGAGGGCATCCAATGAGCAGTTCTTC
CAISVGRASNEQFF
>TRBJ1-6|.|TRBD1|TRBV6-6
TGTGCCAGCAGTCCCGGACAGGATCGTGAACCACCCCTCCACTTT
CASSPGQDREPPLHF
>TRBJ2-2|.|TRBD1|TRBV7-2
TGTGCCAGCAGTCGTATATCGACAGGGAAGACCGGGGAGCTGTTTTTT
CASSRISTGKTGELFF
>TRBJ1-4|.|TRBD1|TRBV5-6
TGTGCCAGCAGCTTAAGGGGGCCTCCAAGGGAAAAACTGTTTTTT
CASSLRGPPREKLFF
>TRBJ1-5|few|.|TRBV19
TGTGCCAGTAGTATTCGGGACTATAGCAATCAGCCCCAGCATTTT
CASSIRDYSNQPQHF
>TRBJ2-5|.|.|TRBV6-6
TGTGCCAGCAGTTATTATCCTATTGGAGGGGAGACCCAGTACTTC
CASSYYPIGGETQYF
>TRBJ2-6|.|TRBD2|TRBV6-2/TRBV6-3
TGTGCCAGCAGTTACGACCGGGTAGCGGGAGCTGGGGCCAACGTCCTGACTTTC
CASSYDRVAGAGANVLTF
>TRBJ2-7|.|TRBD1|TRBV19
TGTGCCAGTAGTCTCTCCGGGACAGAGACCTACGAGCAGTACTTC
CASSLSGTETYEQYF
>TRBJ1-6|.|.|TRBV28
TGTGCCAGCAGTGGGGAGGGGGCACCCCTCCACTTT
CASSGEGAPLHF
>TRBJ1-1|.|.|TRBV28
TGTGCCAGCAGTTTAGGTGCGTACACTGAAGCTTTCTTT
CASSLGAYTEAFF
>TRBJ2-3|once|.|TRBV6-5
TGTGCCAGCAGTTCTTTGGCGGGCCGGACAGATACGCAGTATTTT
CASSSLAGRTDTQYF
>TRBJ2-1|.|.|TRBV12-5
TGTGCTAGTGGCCTCATCAGGGGTGGGTGGAATGAGCAGTTCTTC
CASGLIRGGWNEQFF
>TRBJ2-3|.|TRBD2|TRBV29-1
TGCAGCGTTGTTGAGCGGGAGGTCACAGATACGCAGTATTTT
CSVVEREVTDTQYF
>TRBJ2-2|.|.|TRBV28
TGTGCCAGCAGTTTTAGGTTTCTTTTGGGGGGAGCAAACACCGGGGAGCTGTTTTTT
CASSFRFLLGGANTGELFF
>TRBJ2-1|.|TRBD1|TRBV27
TGTGCCAGCAGTTTATTGGGGGACAGCCACTATGAGCAGTTCTTC
CASSLLGDSHYEQFF
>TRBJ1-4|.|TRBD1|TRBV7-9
TGTGCCAGCAGCCCCGACAGGGGGCTGTGGGAAAAACTGTTTTTT
CASSPDRGLWEKLFF
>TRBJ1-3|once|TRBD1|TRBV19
TGTGCCAGTAGTGGGACAGCTGCTGGAAACACCATATATTTT
CASSGTAAGNTIYF
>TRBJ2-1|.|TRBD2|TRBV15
TGTGCCACCAGCAGAGTGCGGGAGGGGTGGGATGAGCAGTTCTTC
CATSRVREGWDEQFF
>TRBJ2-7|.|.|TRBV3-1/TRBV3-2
TGTGCCAGCAGCCAAGTAGGTTTTCCCAGGGTGAAGCAGTACTTC
CASSQVGFPRVKQYF
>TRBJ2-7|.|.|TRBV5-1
TGCGCCAGCAGCTTAACAGGGTCCGAGCAGTACTTC
CASSLTGSEQYF
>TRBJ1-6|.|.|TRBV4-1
TGCGCCAGCAGCCAAGATCCGGGAGTTGGCTATAATTCACCCCTCCACTTT
CASSQDPGVGYNSPLHF
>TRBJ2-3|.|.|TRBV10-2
TGCGCCAGCAGTGAGTTTCAGGGGCCGCAGTATTCAGATACGCAGTATTTT
CASSEFQGPQYSDTQYF
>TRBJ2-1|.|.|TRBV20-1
TGCAGGGCGGGTACGGGCAATGAGCAGTTCTTC
CRAGTGNEQFF
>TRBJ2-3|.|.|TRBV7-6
TGTGCCAGCAGCTTAGTTCTAGGGATGACAGGTGGATGGTCGAGTACGCAGTATTTT
CASSLVLGMTGGWSSTQYF
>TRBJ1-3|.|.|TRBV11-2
TGTGCCAGCAGCTTAGTGGGGAGGCGCCAGAGCTCTGGAAACACCATATATTTT
CASSLVGRRQSSGNTIYF
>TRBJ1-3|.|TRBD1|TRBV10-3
TGTGCCATCAGTGGGCCGGGACAGGGTGACAACACCATATATTTT
CAISGPGQGDNTIYF
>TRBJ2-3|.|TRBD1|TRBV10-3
TGTGCCACCCATGGACAGGGACTTGCAGATACGCAGTATTTT
CATHGQGLADTQYF
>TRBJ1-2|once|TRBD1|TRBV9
TGTGCCAGCAGCAGGGGACAGGGCGCCTATGGCTACACCTTC
CASSRGQGAYGYTF
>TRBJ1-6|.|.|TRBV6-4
TGTGCCAGCAGTGACCCAGAGTATTTTACCCGCGTGTTAGTATCGGGGGATAATTCACCCCTCCACTTT
CASSDPEYFTRVLVSGDNSPLHF
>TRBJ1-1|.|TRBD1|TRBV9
TGTGCCAGCAGCGTCGGACAGGCGAACACTGAAGCTTTCTTT
CASSVGQANTEAFF
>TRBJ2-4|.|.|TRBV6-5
TGTGCCAGCAGAGCTCCAGGGGACATTCAGTACTTC
CASRAPGDIQYF
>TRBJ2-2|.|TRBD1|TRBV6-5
TGTGCCAGCATACCGGGACAGGGGACCGGGGAGCTGTTTTTT
CASIPGQGTGELFF
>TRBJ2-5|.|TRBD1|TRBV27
TGTGCCAGCAGTTTATCCTCAGGGGGAGTGGTATATGAGACCCAGTACTTC
CASSLSSGGVVYETQYF
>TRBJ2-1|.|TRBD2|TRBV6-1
TGTGCCAGCAGTGCGGGGACTAGCGGGAACTACAATGAGCAGTTCTTC
CASSAGTSGNYNEQFF
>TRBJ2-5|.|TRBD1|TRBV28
TGTGCCAGCACCCCTGGACAGGTCCGAAGGGTAGAGACCCAGTACTTC
CASTPGQVRRVETQYF
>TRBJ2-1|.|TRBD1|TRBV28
TGTGCCAGCAGTTTGTGGGACAGGGTGGACAATGAGCAGTTCTTC
CASSLWDRVDNEQFF
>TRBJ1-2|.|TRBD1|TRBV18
TGTGCCAGCTCACCTCGACAGGGCCACGGCTACACCTTC
CASSPRQGHGYTF
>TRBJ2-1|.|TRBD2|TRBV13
TGTGCCAGCAGCTTTAGCGGGAGTGCATACAATGAGCAGTTCTTC
CASSFSGSAYNEQFF
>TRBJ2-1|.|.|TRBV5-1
TGCGCCAGCAGCTTGGACAGGCACAATGAGCAGTTCTTC
CASSLDRHNEQFF
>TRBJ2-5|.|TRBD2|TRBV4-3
TGCGCCAGCAGCCAAGAATTGGGACTAGCGGGAGGAAGGGAGACCCAGTACTTC
CASSQELGLAGGRETQYF
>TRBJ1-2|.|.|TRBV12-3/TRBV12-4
TGTGCCAGCAGTTACTCCGGGACAACTGGCTACACCTTC
CASSYSGTTGYTF
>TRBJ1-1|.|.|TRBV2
TGTGCCAGCTCCCTGGCAGTTAACACTGAAGCTTTCTTT
CASSLAVNTEAFF
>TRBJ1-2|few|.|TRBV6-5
TGTGCCAGCAGTTACGGGGGAGGCAATGGCTACACCTTC
CASSYGGGNGYTF
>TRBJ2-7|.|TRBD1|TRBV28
TGTGCCAGCAGTTACGGGACAGACGACGAGCAGTACTTC
CASSYGTDDEQYF
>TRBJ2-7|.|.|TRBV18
TGTGCCAGCTCACCAAGCGTTCAGGGTGGCTACGAGCAGTACTTC
CASSPSVQGGYEQYF
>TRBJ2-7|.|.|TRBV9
TGTGCCAGCAGCGTGAGACTAGTCGACGAGCAGTACTTC
CASSVRLVDEQYF
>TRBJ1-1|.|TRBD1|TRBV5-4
TGTGCCAGCAGCTTGGTGGGCAGGGGGGCGGGAGGCACTGAAGCTTTCTTT
CASSLVGRGAGGTEAFF
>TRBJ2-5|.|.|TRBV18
TGTGCCAGCTCACCGCCAGGGGGGGAGACCCAGTACTTC
CASSPPGGETQYF
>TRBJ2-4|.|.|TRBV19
TGTGCCAGTAGTCCACAGGGTCAAGTAGCCAAAAACATTCAGTACTTC
CASSPQGQVAKNIQYF
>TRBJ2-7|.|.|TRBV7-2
TGTGCCAGCAGCTTAGATGGAGGGGGCATCGACGAGCAGTACTTC
CASSLDGGGIDEQYF